This is a list of T cell receptor beta chains from one sample in a study of T cells after posttransplantation cyclophosphamide. Repertoires were generated with immunoSEQ multiplex PCR, while TCRdb's copy carries only in-frame clones and drops some. The table lists 4,900 or so clones, approximately 75% of them singletons. The sequences come from PBMCs, collected after allogeneic stem cell transplant with posttransplant cyclophosphamide. The receptor set was obtained from a male patient over 55 who received an allogeneic stem cell transplant from an unrelated donor, was CMV-positive, and had no GVHD. Some T cells may be supplied by the graft donor. CDR3s include the opening cysteine and the closing phenylalanine or tryptophan. The D gene is left open where the match is weak. The size field is filled for only some rows; it gives once, few, many or a size class.

j_call d_call v_call clone_size cdr3_nt cdr3_aa
TRBJ1-2 NA TRBV6-5 NA TGTGCCAGCAGTTACGGTGGCCTCCGGGGGGGCTACACCTTC CASSYGGLRGGYTF
TRBJ1-6 NA TRBV7-7 NA TGTGCCAGCTGGGGAGCGACGGGACAAGTTTATAATTCACCCCTCCACTTT CASWGATGQVYNSPLHF
TRBJ2-3 TRBD2 TRBV7-9 NA TGTGCCAGCAGCTTATCACTAGCGGGGGGGCTGCAGTATTTT CASSLSLAGGLQYF
TRBJ1-2 NA TRBV25-1 few TGTGCCAGCAGTGAAGCTAGGAAGGTTTTCTTC CASSEARKVFF
TRBJ1-4 TRBD1 TRBV6-6 NA TGTGCCAGCAGTTACGTGACAGGGAGCGAAAAACTGTTTTTT CASSYVTGSEKLFF
TRBJ2-2 TRBD1 TRBV5-1 NA TGCGCCAGCAGCTCGTTGTGGAGGGCAGGGGGCGCCGGGGAGCTGTTTTTT CASSSLWRAGGAGELFF
TRBJ2-3 TRBD1 TRBV5-1 once TGCGCCAGCCGGGACAGGGTCACAGATACGCAGTATTTT CASRDRVTDTQYF
TRBJ2-6 NA TRBV27 NA TGTGCCAGCAGTTCCATAAATAGCGCCGGGGCCAACGTCCTGACTTTC CASSSINSAGANVLTF
TRBJ1-5 NA TRBV5-5 NA TGTGCCAGCAGCTTGGATCCCAGAAGCAATCAGCCCCAGCATTTT CASSLDPRSNQPQHF
TRBJ2-7 NA TRBV4-1 NA TGCGCCAGCAGCCAGGCGTGGGGGCTCTACGAGCAGTACTTC CASSQAWGLYEQYF
TRBJ2-7 TRBD2 TRBV28 once TGTGCCAGCAGTGGGGGACTAGCGGCGTACGAGCAGTACTTC CASSGGLAAYEQYF
TRBJ2-4 TRBD2 TRBV19 NA TGTGCCAGTCTGGCGGGAGGGCCTCCTGGAAACATTCAGTACTTC CASLAGGPPGNIQYF
TRBJ2-3 NA TRBV2 NA TGTGCCAGCCTCCAGCGACTTAGCACAGATACGCAGTATTTT CASLQRLSTDTQYF
TRBJ2-5 NA TRBV29-1 NA TGCAGCGTTGGGTCTTGGGGGGGGCAGTCCGAGACCCAGTACTTC CSVGSWGGQSETQYF
TRBJ1-5 NA TRBV6-6 once TGTGCCAGCAGTTCCCAGCGGGACATAGGATTACAGCCCCAGCATTTT CASSSQRDIGLQPQHF
TRBJ2-3 NA TRBV28 few TGTGCCAGCAGTTCTAACTTCAGGGAAGGTGGGGATACGCAGTATTTT CASSSNFREGGDTQYF
TRBJ2-7 TRBD1 TRBV2 NA TGTGCCAGCAGAAGACAGGGCTCCTACGAGCAGTACTTC CASRRQGSYEQYF
TRBJ1-2 NA TRBV4-3 NA TGCGCCAGCAGCCAAGGTCAGGGTTCCTATGGCTACACCTTC CASSQGQGSYGYTF
TRBJ2-7 TRBD1 TRBV28 once TGTGCCAGCAGTTTGCCCAGACAGGGGGGTCGGTACTTC CASSLPRQGGRYF
TRBJ2-7 TRBD1 TRBV6-6 few TGTGCCAGCAGCGAACCCCGAGGACAGGGGTATCACGAGCAGTACTTC CASSEPRGQGYHEQYF
TRBJ2-5 TRBD1 TRBV7-8 NA TGTGCCAGCAGCCTGACAGGGAAGTCAGAGACCCAGTACTTC CASSLTGKSETQYF
TRBJ2-7 NA TRBV6-1 NA TGTGCCAGCAGTGAAGCGCAGGGCCTCTACGAGCAGTACTTC CASSEAQGLYEQYF
TRBJ2-3 NA TRBV4-1 NA TGCGCCAGCAGCCAAGACGGTAGACTTCAGCGGGATACGCAGTATTTT CASSQDGRLQRDTQYF
TRBJ2-3 NA TRBV2 NA TGTGCCAGCAGTGAGATGGCGACTGCCACAGATACGCAGTATTTT CASSEMATATDTQYF
TRBJ1-4 TRBD1 TRBV2 NA TGTGCCAGCAGCCAACCCGGGACAGGGAATGAAAAACTGTTTTTT CASSQPGTGNEKLFF
TRBJ1-2 NA TRBV4-1 NA TGCGCCAGCAGCCCCCTGCCCAGGGGCGCGTATGGCTACACCTTC CASSPLPRGAYGYTF
TRBJ1-6 TRBD1 TRBV28 NA TGTGCCAGCAGGCCCCGGGACAGGGGAAATTCACCCCTCCACTTT CASRPRDRGNSPLHF
TRBJ1-3 NA TRBV6-6 NA TGTGCCAGCAGTGTCCACGGGCGGGGCGGCGGAAACACCATATATTTT CASSVHGRGGGNTIYF
TRBJ2-2 TRBD2 TRBV10-1 NA TGCGCCAGCAGTTCGGGGGGAAACACCGGGGAGCTGTTTTTT CASSSGGNTGELFF
TRBJ1-5 NA TRBV6-5 NA TGTGCCAGCAGTTACTCGAGACAGGGCAATCAGCCCCAGCATTTT CASSYSRQGNQPQHF
TRBJ2-4 NA TRBV28 NA TGTGCCAGCAGTTCTTGGACAGCCCTTCTAGCCAAAAACATTCAGTACTTC CASSSWTALLAKNIQYF
TRBJ2-7 TRBD2 TRBV6-1 NA TGTGCCAGCAGTGAAATCGCAGGGAGGGGCTACGAGCAGTACTTC CASSEIAGRGYEQYF
TRBJ2-7 TRBD1 TRBV28 NA TGTGCCAGCATCACAGGGGGAATCGGCGTGAGGGGGTACGAGCAGTACTTC CASITGGIGVRGYEQYF
TRBJ2-3 TRBD1 TRBV6-5 NA TGTGCCAGCAAGCGACAGGGGGGGAGCACAGATACGCAGTATTTT CASKRQGGSTDTQYF
TRBJ1-6 NA TRBV25-1 NA TGTGCCAGCAGTCCATCAAACCTATATAATTCACCCCTCCACTTT CASSPSNLYNSPLHF
TRBJ2-1 TRBD2 TRBV6-5 NA TGTGCCAGCAGTTCCGGGACTAGCGGCCAGAAGACTGAGCAGTTCTTC CASSSGTSGQKTEQFF
TRBJ1-1 TRBD1 TRBV5-8 few TGTGCCAGCAGCTCCGGGACAGGCGCCAGGAACACTGAAGCTTTCTTT CASSSGTGARNTEAFF
TRBJ2-7 NA TRBV11-3 NA TGTGCCAGCAGCTTAGCTGTTTTCCAGGGGTACTCCTACGAGCAGTACTTC CASSLAVFQGYSYEQYF
TRBJ2-1 NA TRBV19 NA TGTGCCAGTAGTATAGGAGCAGCGGGCGATGAGCAGTTCTTC CASSIGAAGDEQFF
TRBJ2-3 TRBD2 TRBV11-3 NA TGCGCCAGCAGCTCTACTAGCGGGGGCACAGATACGCAGTATTTT CASSSTSGGTDTQYF
TRBJ1-1 NA TRBV6-6 NA TGTGCCAGCAGTTATCCAGAAGGGGCAGGTACTGAAGCTTTCTTT CASSYPEGAGTEAFF
TRBJ1-6 TRBD1 TRBV5-4 NA TGTGCCAGCAGCCGGGACAGTGGAAATTCACCCCTCCACTTT CASSRDSGNSPLHF
TRBJ2-7 TRBD2 TRBV11-2 NA TGTGCCAGCAGCTTAGGGGCTAGCGGGATGGAGTACTTC CASSLGASGMEYF
TRBJ2-3 NA TRBV1 few TGCACCAGCTGGGGACTAGCGGGAAGAGGGCGAAATACGCAGTATTTT CTSWGLAGRGRNTQYF
TRBJ2-1 TRBD2 TRBV7-9 NA TGTGCCAGCAGCAGCCGGACTAGCGGGAGCCCTAGGGGTCACAATGAGCAGTTCTTC CASSSRTSGSPRGHNEQFF
TRBJ1-1 NA TRBV4-1 NA TGCGCCAGCAGCCCTCGACAGGAAACTCTGAACACTGAAGCTTTCTTT CASSPRQETLNTEAFF
TRBJ2-7 NA TRBV5-1 once TGCGCCAGCAGATTTGGGCGCGACTCCTACGAGCAGTACTTC CASRFGRDSYEQYF
TRBJ1-2 TRBD1 TRBV6-1 NA TGTGCCAGCATAACAATCCGGACAGGGGCCTATGGCTACACCTTC CASITIRTGAYGYTF
TRBJ2-2 NA TRBV28 NA TGTGCCAGCAGCCCACCCGCCGGGGGCGGGGAGCTGTTTTTT CASSPPAGGGELFF
TRBJ2-6 TRBD1 TRBV15 few TGTGCCACCAGCAGGTCCGGGACAGGGGCAGGGGCCAACGTCCTGACTTTC CATSRSGTGAGANVLTF
TRBJ2-3 TRBD2 TRBV7-2 few TGTGCCAGCAGCTTAGGAGGTCTAGCGGGAGTGTCAGATACGCAGTATTTT CASSLGGLAGVSDTQYF